The 32 T cell receptor beta chains listed next were all sequenced from one sample in a study of cytomegalovirus exposure and HLA in healthy donors. PCR employed 60 Vbeta and 13 Jbeta primers. Assay: immunoSEQ multiplex PCR; the TCRdb copy retains only in-frame clones and omits some. The data hold about 200,000 clones, with around 77% observed a single time. Source material: PBMCs. The receptor set was obtained from a woman between 25 and 40 years old in good health and CMV-seronegative.

This chain uses TRBV29-1 with TRBJ1-1, with TRBD1 as a possible D gene (6 bases). Between the trimmed V and J ends, which lost 3 bases and 1 base, there was a span of 9 bases. The CDR3 is 13 residues long. Germline CDR1 is SQVTM and CDR2 is ANQGSEA. Written as DNA, the CDR3 is TGCAGCGTTGAGGGGGGGGCGAACACTGAAGCTTTCTTT. Its protein is CSVEGGANTEAFF.

This clone has only a few counts. This chain links TRBV18 with TRBJ1-2; 8 bases map to TRBD1. The trim removed 2 bases at V and 3 bases at J, leaving 8 bases unmatched. The CDR3 has 16 amino acids. CDR1 and CDR2 from the germline V gene are KGHSH and LQKENI. The CDR3 nucleotides read TGTGCCAGCTCACCATCCGGGACAGGAACTCACTATGGCTACACCTTC. It translates to CASSPSGTGTHYGYTF. Complete variable domain (other parts from reference TRBV18 and TRBJ1-2): NAGVMQNPRHLVRRRGQEARLRCSPMKGHSHVYWYRQLPEEGLKFMVYLQKENIIDESGMPKERFSAEFPKEGPSILRIQQVVRGDSAAYFCASSPSGTGTHYGYTFGSGTRLTVV.

The chain carries TRBV9 and TRBJ2-5; D is ambiguous. V was cut by 0 bases and J by 4 bases, with 7 bases left in between. The CDR3 is made up of 13 amino acids. The germline V gene encodes CDR1 SGDLS and CDR2 YYNGEE. Written as DNA, the CDR3 is TGTGCCAGCAGCGTAGACAGTCGAGAGACCCAGTACTTC. Protein: CASSVDSRETQYF.

The rearrangement joins TRBV29-1 to TRBJ1-5; D is possibly TRBD1 (5 bases). With 8 bases removed from V and 2 bases from J, the gap between germline ends came to 10 bases. Per the germline V gene, CDR1 is SQVTM and CDR2 is ANQGSEA. There are 12 residues in the CDR3. In DNA form, the CDR3 reads TGCAGCACGGGGGGGGGCAATCAGCCCCAGCATTTT. Amino acids: CSTGGGNQPQHF.

The gene calls are TRBV11-2 and TRBJ1-2; TRBD1 matches 12 bases. The germline CDR1 and CDR2 sequences are SGHAT and FQNNGV. CDR3 length: 16 amino acids. V lost 6 bases and J lost 2; bases outside the gene matches: 7. CDR3 sequence reads: CASRGQGAAGNYGYTF. The CDR3 DNA reads as TGTGCCAGCAGGGGACAGGGGGCAGCTGGCAACTATGGCTACACCTTC.

The J gene is TRBJ2-1, the V gene TRBV4-2; no clear D. V was clipped by 1 base and J by 8 bases, with 9 bases between them. The CDR3 contains 13 residues. CDR1 is LGHNA and CDR2 is YNFKEQ in the germline V gene. CDR3 amino acids: CASSQGPADEQFF. CDR3 bases: TGTGCCAGCAGCCAAGGCCCCGCGGATGAGCAGTTCTTC.

J is TRBJ2-7 and V is TRBV15; TRBD2 is a possible D gene (5 bases). The germline CDR1 and CDR2 sequences are LNHNV and YYDKDF (reference sequence). CDR3 length: 14 residues. Deletions cut 5 bases from V and 3 bases from J, with 14 bases between. CDR3 sequence (DNA): TGTGCCACCAGCCCCCCGGCAGGAGGCTACGAGCAGTACTTC. It translates to CATSPPAGGYEQYF.

The chain uses TRBV11-2 and TRBJ2-3; no firm D call. CDR3 length: 15 amino acids. Germline-derived CDR1 and CDR2 are SGHAT and FQNNGV. V was trimmed by 0 bases and J by 5 bases, leaving 12 bases between them. This chain's CDR3 is CASSLDTHALDTQYF. The CDR3, as DNA: TGTGCCAGCAGCTTAGATACCCACGCGCTAGATACGCAGTATTTT.

The chain links TRBV19 to TRBJ2-2; TRBD1 agrees at 8 bases. With 2 bases clipped from V and 6 bases from J, the junction kept 17 bases outside the gene matches. In germline, CDR1 is LNHDA, CDR2 SQIVND (reference sequence). The CDR3 totals 19 residues. The CDR3 protein is CASSIHRQGWLKGPGELFF. The DNA for the CDR3 is TGTGCCAGTAGTATACATCGACAGGGGTGGCTTAAAGGGCCCGGGGAGCTGTTTTTT.

This chain connects TRBV19 to TRBJ2-1; 11 positions agree with TRBD2. V dropped 6 bases and J dropped 2; count of bases not matched to a gene: 12. The CDR3 has 18 residues. Germline values: CDR1 LNHDA, CDR2 SQIVND (reference sequence). The CDR3 loop is CASREGASGRPTYNEQFF. The CDR3 bases are TGTGCCAGTAGGGAGGGGGCTAGCGGGAGGCCCACCTACAATGAGCAGTTCTTC.

This rearrangement joins TRBV5-6 to TRBJ2-6; D is uncertain. The CDR3 length is 17 residues. V was shortened by 1 base and J by 0 bases, with 11 bases between the two germline ends. Germline V CDR1 and CDR2: SGHDT, YYEEEE. The CDR3 is CASSLFSLNSGANVLTF. The CDR3 DNA follows: TGTGCCAGCAGCTTGTTCAGTTTAAACTCTGGGGCCAACGTCCTGACTTTC.

This clone was seen only a few times. The chain uses TRBV6-5 and TRBJ2-7, with TRBD1 matching over 7 bases. Germline CDR1 MNHEY, CDR2 SVGAGI. V shed 6 bases and J 3 bases; nucleotides not matched to a gene: 8. The CDR3 covers 14 residues. CDR3 DNA sequence: TGTGCCAGCAGCCAGGGACAGATTTACTACGAGCAGTACTTC. It yields the protein CASSQGQIYYEQYF.

In its sample, this clone was seen a few times. The chain uses TRBV27 and TRBJ1-4; 7 bases map to TRBD1. The CDR3 is 14 amino acids. Germline V lookup: CDR1 MNHEY, CDR2 SMNVEV (reference sequence). With V trimmed by 7 bases and J by 3 bases, 5 bases remained unmatched. Here the CDR3 reads CASKRGPANEKLFF. In DNA form, the CDR3 reads TGTGCCAGCAAAAGGGGGCCGGCTAATGAAAAACTGTTTTTT.

The DNA of the CDR3 is TGTGCCAGCAGCGTATTTGGCAGGTCACCCGCTGAAGCTTTCTTT. Its protein is CASSVFGRSPAEAFF. The chain recombines TRBV9 with TRBJ1-1, with D unclear. Germline CDR1 reads SGDLS; CDR2 reads YYNGEE. CDR3 length: 15 amino acids. V was cut by 1 base and J by 6 bases, with 16 bases left in between.

This clone was counted between two and nine times. The chain employs TRBV6-6 and TRBJ2-3; 7 nucleotides match TRBD2. V was pared by 6 bases and J by 0 bases, with 3 bases of the junction left unmatched. Germline CDR1 reads MNHNY; CDR2 reads SVGAGI (reference sequence). The CDR3 has 14 amino acids. CDR3 sequence: CASSWGGSTDTQYF. The CDR3 region has the DNA TGTGCCAGCAGCTGGGGGGGTAGCACAGATACGCAGTATTTT.

In this sample, this clone turned up a few times. This chain connects TRBV7-9 to TRBJ2-2; D unclear. V lost 2 bases and J lost 1, with 5 bases in between. The germline V gene encodes CDR1 SEHNR and CDR2 FQNEAQ (reference sequence). This CDR3 region has 14 residues. CDR3: CASSLNRNTGELFF. The CDR3, as DNA: TGTGCCAGCAGCTTAAACAGGAACACCGGGGAGCTGTTTTTT. The full variable domain, in which reference TRBV7-9 and TRBJ2-2 provide the parts outside the CDR3, is DTGVSQNPRHKITKRGQNVTFRCDPISEHNRLYWYRQTLGQGPEFLTYFQNEAQLEKSRLLSDRFSAERPKGSFSTLEIQRTEQGDSAMYLCASSLNRNTGELFFGEGSRLTVL.

The V gene is TRBV29-1, the J gene TRBJ1-2, with D tentatively TRBD1 (5 bases). Germline V gene sequence: CDR1 SQVTM, CDR2 ANQGSEA. This CDR3 is built from 11 residues. Between the trimmed V and J ends, which lost 4 bases and 8 bases, there was a span of 11 bases. CDR3 in amino acids: CSVGGGKGYTF. Here the CDR3 DNA reads TGCAGCGTTGGGGGGGGAAAAGGCTACACCTTC.

The rearrangement joins TRBV28 to TRBJ1-6, with D possibly matching TRBD1 (6 bases). This CDR3 region has 15 residues. Deletions cut 5 bases from V and 6 bases from J, with 14 bases between. Germline CDR1 is MDHEN and CDR2 is SYDVKM. The CDR3 reads CASSPLPGVNSPLHF. The CDR3 nucleotides read TGTGCCAGCAGTCCCTTACCAGGGGTTAATTCACCCCTCCACTTT.

This clone was observed a handful of times. V usage is TRBV4-1 and J usage is TRBJ1-5; D perhaps matches TRBD1 (5 bases). Trimming took 1 base from V and 0 from J, leaving 13 bases between them. The CDR3 covers 17 residues. The V gene's germline CDR1 is MGHRA and CDR2 YSYEKL. In DNA, the CDR3 is TGCGCCAGCAGCCAAGGGGGTACTGGGGCTAGCAATCAGCCCCAGCATTTT. This codes for CASSQGGTGASNQPQHF.

This chain links TRBV6-4 with TRBJ2-1; 10 positions agree with TRBD1. V dropped 2 bases and J dropped 9; count of bases not matched to a gene: 7. This CDR3 region has 15 residues. Germline V gene sequence: CDR1 MRHNA, CDR2 SNTAGT. CDR3 region: CASSDGTGERGEQFF. The CDR3 DNA reads TGTGCCAGCAGTGACGGGACAGGGGAGAGGGGTGAGCAGTTCTTC.

The rearrangement uses TRBV6-6 and TRBJ2-1; possible D gene TRBD2, 6 bases. CDR1 MNHNY and CDR2 SVGAGI come from the germline V gene (reference sequence). This CDR3 is 15 amino acids long. Trimming pared 5 bases from V and 1 base from J, leaving 12 bases between. The CDR3 DNA follows: TGTGCCAGCAGTCCCCCGGGACTTTCCTACAATGAGCAGTTCTTC. Protein product: CASSPPGLSYNEQFF.

This clone showed up just a few times. An end of the junction differs from the germline gene, which may be a read error. CDR3 region: CASSPGRERTQCF. CDR3 sequence (DNA): TGTGCCAGCAGCCCCGGCCGCGAGCGTACGCAGTGTTTT. This chain links TRBV11-2 with TRBJ2-3; no clear D. CDR3 length equals 13 residues. The germline V gene has CDR1 SGHAT and CDR2 FQNNGV.

V gene TRBV5-1 combines with J gene TRBJ1-2, with D possibly being TRBD1 (6 bases). V lost 1 base and J 2 bases, leaving 12 bases between the germline ends. The CDR3 is 15 residues long. Germline V lookup: CDR1 SGHRS, CDR2 YFSETQ. CDR3 residues: CASSLLTGSNYGYTF. CDR3 nucleotide sequence: TGCGCCAGCAGCTTGCTTACAGGGTCCAACTATGGCTACACCTTC.

This clone was seen only once. CDR3 in DNA: TGTGCTAGTGGTTCCCCCACCGGGACAGGGTATCAGCCCCAGCATTTT. It is translated as CASGSPTGTGYQPQHF. The genes are TRBV12-5 and TRBJ1-5, with 9 bases that match TRBD1. This CDR3 comprises 16 residues. The germline V gene has CDR1 LGHNT and CDR2 FRNRAP. V shed 4 bases and J 5 bases; nucleotides not matched to a gene: 9.

Only a few counts were recorded for this clone. The sample has other DNA sequences that encode this CDR3 too. This chain links TRBV20-1 with TRBJ1-2; D is unresolved. The CDR3 covers 9 residues. Germline values: CDR1 DFQATT, CDR2 SNEGSKA (reference sequence). CDR3 region: CSSPGGYTF. The CDR3 coding sequence is TGCAGCTCCCCCGGTGGCTACACCTTC.

This chain connects TRBV2 to TRBJ2-7; 8 bases agree with TRBD1. CDR1 and CDR2 (germline): SNHLY, FYNNEI. This CDR3 spans 15 amino acids. V was pared by 8 bases and J by 5 bases, with 14 bases of the junction left unmatched. The CDR3 DNA reads TGTGCCAGCCGGCGCTTTGGACAGGGTAGCGACGAGCAGTACTTC. It yields the protein CASRRFGQGSDEQYF. The full variable domain, in which reference TRBV2 and TRBJ2-7 provide the parts outside the CDR3, is EPEVTQTPSHQVTQMGQEVILRCVPISNHLYFYWYRQILGQKVEFLVSFYNNEISEKSEIFDDQFSVERPDGSNFTLKIRSTKLEDSAMYFCASRRFGQGSDEQYFGPGTRLTVT.

The sample holds one count of this clone. The rearrangement joins TRBV2 to TRBJ1-2; TRBD1 is a possible D gene (6 bases). The CDR3 sequence is 11 residues long. Trimming shortened V by 4 bases and J by 12 bases, and 12 bases separated the two germline ends. From germline, CDR1 is SNHLY and CDR2 FYNNEI. CDR3 nucleotides: TGTGCCAGCAGTGCGGACAGTGTCGACACCTTC. The encoded protein is CASSADSVDTF.

The V gene is TRBV4-1, the J gene TRBJ2-1; 8 positions agree with TRBD2. After removal of 0 bases from V and 3 bases from J, the junction contained 4 bases not matched to a gene. The CDR3 sequence is 16 residues long. The germline CDR1 and CDR2 sequences are MGHRA and YSYEKL. CDR3 region: CASSQERGAIYNEQFF. CDR3 nucleotide sequence: TGCGCCAGCAGCCAAGAGCGGGGGGCGATCTACAATGAGCAGTTCTTC.

The chain links TRBV5-5 to TRBJ1-5; D is unresolved. The CDR3 runs 14 residues. The V end lost 0 bases, the J end lost 6 bases, and 10 bases lay between the germline ends. Germline values: CDR1 SGHKS, CDR2 YYEKEE (reference sequence). The CDR3 sequence is CASSLGRVGQPQHF. The CDR3 nucleotides read TGTGCCAGCAGCTTGGGGAGGGTGGGTCAGCCCCAGCATTTT.

V is TRBV7-9 and J is TRBJ2-5; D unclear. CDR3 length equals 13 residues. CDR1 SEHNR and CDR2 FQNEAQ come from the germline V gene (reference sequence). The ends were cut back, 2 bases at V and 3 bases at J, with 7 bases in the middle. The CDR3 protein is CASSLLVEETQYF. The CDR3 nucleotides are TGTGCCAGCAGCTTACTAGTAGAAGAGACCCAGTACTTC.

In this sample, this clone turned up a few times. The rearrangement uses TRBV11-2 and TRBJ1-1; no reliable D call. The germline CDR1 and CDR2 sequences are SGHAT and FQNNGV. V dropped 2 bases and J dropped 0 bases, with 4 bases sitting between them. This CDR3 comprises 13 residues. The CDR3: CASSLQLNTEAFF. In nucleotides, the CDR3 is TGTGCCAGCAGCTTACAGTTGAACACTGAAGCTTTCTTT.

The chain recombines TRBV10-3 with TRBJ1-2; D not resolved. V lost 4 bases and J lost 2, with 14 bases in between. This CDR3 contains 15 residues. Looked up from germline, CDR1 is ENHRY and CDR2 is SYGVKD. This chain's CDR3 is CAISASLERNYGYTF. The CDR3 DNA follows: TGTGCCATCAGTGCCTCGCTGGAGAGAAACTATGGCTACACCTTC.